The table lists the clone carrying this T cell receptor beta chain with a count of one. It was with a sample-barcoded 5' primer and a J-beta primer mix that a second PCR of roughly 7 to 12 cycles was run. TCRdb re-called the 5' RACE reads through MiXCR, storing one row per CDR3 protein. The sample contains 1.5 million to 2 million distinct CDR3 sequences, about 50% of which appear only once. The data were taken from a study of blood T cells in healthy people across ages. Germline V gives CDR1 SGHTA, CDR2 FQGNSA. J was trimmed by 5 bases and V by 6 bases; bases with no gene match: 5. This CDR3 has 14 amino acids.

This TCR derives from a woman aged 40 to 50 in good health. The sample consisted of blood. The genes are TRBV7-2 and TRBJ1-5; 9 positions agree with TRBD1. CDR3 protein: CASRQTGGDQPQHF. The CDR3 bases are TGTGCCAGCAGGCAAACAGGGGGCGATCAGCCCCAGCATTTT.